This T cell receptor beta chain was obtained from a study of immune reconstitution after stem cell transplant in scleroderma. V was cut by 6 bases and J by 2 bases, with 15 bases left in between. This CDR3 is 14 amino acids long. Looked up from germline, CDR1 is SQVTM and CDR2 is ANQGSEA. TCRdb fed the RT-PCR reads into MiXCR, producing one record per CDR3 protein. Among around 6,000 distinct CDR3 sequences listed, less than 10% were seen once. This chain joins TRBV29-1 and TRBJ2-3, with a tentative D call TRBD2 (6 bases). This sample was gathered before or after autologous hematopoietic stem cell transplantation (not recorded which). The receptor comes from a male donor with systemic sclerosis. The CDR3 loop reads CSVGGAWATDTQYF. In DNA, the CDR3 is TGCAGCGTGGGCGGGGCTTGGGCCACAGATACGCAGTATTTT.